This record looks at one T cell receptor (beta chain) sequence and its context. Its antigen is unknown. The data were taken from a study of STAT5B mutations in CD4+ large granular lymphocyte leukemia. Study-wide points: Without putative leukemic clones, patient CD4-sorted repertoires remained more clonal than healthy CD4+ repertoires. Top patient clones used TRBV06 genes more often: 8/27 versus 2/35 in controls.

This table comes from immunoSEQ multiplex PCR, and its TCRdb copy is limited to in-frame clones, with some not included. The sample lists about 46,000 clones, around 82% seen once, with about 0.33% in the top ten. This CDR3 has 15 residues. CDR1 and CDR2 from the germline V gene are SNHLY and FYNNEI. J lost 2 bases, V lost 6 bases, and 6 bases had no gene match. Control samples were healthy donors' buffy coats. Sequenced: CD4+ T cells from blood buffy coats. The rearrangement links TRBV2 to TRBJ1-4; 7 nucleotides match TRBD1. The receptor's source is a human donor in good health. The CDR3 is CASRGRGRTNEKLFF. CDR3 DNA: TGTGCCAGCAGGGGTAGGGGGCGGACTAATGAAAAACTGTTTTTT. Combining the CDR3 with reference TRBV2 and TRBJ1-4 gives the whole variable domain EPEVTQTPSHQVTQMGQEVILRCVPISNHLYFYWYRQILGQKVEFLVSFYNNEISEKSEIFDDQFSVERPDGSNFTLKIRSTKLEDSAMYFCASRGRGRTNEKLFFGSGTQLSVL.